This T cell receptor beta chain was identified in a study of CD8 T cells in Susac syndrome. About the study: Patients with Susac syndrome were therapy-naive, treated with corticosteroids, or treated with intravenous immunoglobulin alone when blood was collected.

Reverse transcription of roughly 0.5 to 1 ug RNA was carried out with random hexamers. TCRdb re-called the immunoSEQ multiplex PCR reads with MiXCR, one entry per CDR3 protein. The sample carries about 150,000 distinct CDR3 sequences, 95% recorded once. The CDR3 is 17 residues long. Germline V gene lookup returns CDR1 SGHAT and CDR2 FQNNGV. Trimming shortened V by 6 bases and J by 0 bases, and 21 bases separated the two germline ends. J is TRBJ2-7 and V is TRBV11-2; D perhaps matches TRBD1 (6 bases). Sequencing used CD8+ T cells from PBMCs. The sequence derives from a human donor with Susac syndrome. The CDR3 sequence: CASSSLSGRGTSYEQYF. CDR3 in DNA: TGTGCCAGCAGTTCCCTTTCTGGAAGGGGGACCTCCTACGAGCAGTACTTC.